This T cell receptor (beta chain) appears in the sequencing data of a study of blood T cell repertoires in COVID-19. Study overall: COVID-19 samples, acute and convalescent, were from the United States, Italy and Spain. T cells, B-cell-depleted T cells, or PBMCs supplied cDNA or gDNA.

In the source study's methods: Counts of nucleated cells, estimated from reference gene primer amplification, were obtained. Some clones are missing from TCRdb's copy, which holds only in-frame ones; the method was immunoSEQ multiplex PCR. V, J and clone size reflect that table, while D and trimming were determined from the DNA. The sample includes hundreds of thousands of clones, about 90% of them seen just once. Those enrolled in Seattle joined during active infection and were followed longitudinally afterward. Germline values: CDR1 SGHVS, CDR2 FQNEAQ. The CDR3 sequence is 14 residues long. V was pared by 5 bases and J by 5 bases, with 12 bases between.

The chain uses TRBV7-8 and TRBJ2-2; D is uncertain. The sequenced sample consisted of peripheral blood. The receptor was derived from a man younger than 30 with COVID-19, enrolled during active disease. This chain's CDR3 is CASSLRYLTGELFF. In nucleotides, the CDR3 is TGTGCCAGCAGCCTTCGATACTTGACCGGGGAGCTGTTTTTT.